This T cell receptor beta chain derives from a study of blood T cell repertoires in COVID-19. Looking at the study overall: The samples span acute and convalescent COVID-19 from the United States, Italy and Spain. T cells, B-cell-depleted T cells, or PBMCs provided the cDNA or gDNA that served as material.

The protocol was immunoSEQ multiplex PCR, while the TCRdb copy is restricted to in-frame clones and leaves out a portion. This table holds around 200,000 clones, 70% to 90% found once. Germline CDR1 is MGHRA and CDR2 is YSYEKL. V was clipped by 1 base and J by 0 bases, with 12 bases between them. The CDR3 sequence is 16 residues long. The clonotype was recovered from a man between 60 and 75 years old with acute or convalescent COVID-19. This chain joins TRBV4-1 and TRBJ1-1, with no clear D. Sequences were obtained from peripheral blood. This chain's CDR3 is CASSQGRTGVNTEAFF. CDR3 sequence (DNA): TGCGCCAGCAGCCAAGGCCGGACCGGGGTGAACACTGAAGCTTTCTTT.